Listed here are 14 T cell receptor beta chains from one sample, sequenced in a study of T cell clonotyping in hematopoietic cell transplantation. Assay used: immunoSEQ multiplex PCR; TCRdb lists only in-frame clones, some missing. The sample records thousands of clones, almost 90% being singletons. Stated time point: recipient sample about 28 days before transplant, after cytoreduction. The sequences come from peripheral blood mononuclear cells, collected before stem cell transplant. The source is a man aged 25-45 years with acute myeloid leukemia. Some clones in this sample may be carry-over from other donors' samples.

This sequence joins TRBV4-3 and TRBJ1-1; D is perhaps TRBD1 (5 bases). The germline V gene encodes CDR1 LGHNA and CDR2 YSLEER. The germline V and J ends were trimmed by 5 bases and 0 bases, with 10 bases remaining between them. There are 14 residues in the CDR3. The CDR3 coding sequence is TGCGCCAGCAGCGAGGACACCCTGAACACTGAAGCTTTCTTT. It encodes CASSEDTLNTEAFF.

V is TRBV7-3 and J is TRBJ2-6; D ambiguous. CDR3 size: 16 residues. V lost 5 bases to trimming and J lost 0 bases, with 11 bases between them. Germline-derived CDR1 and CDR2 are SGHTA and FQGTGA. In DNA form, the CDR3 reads TGTGCCAGCAGCACGTTTGGCTTCTCTGGGGCCAACGTCCTGACTTTC. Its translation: CASSTFGFSGANVLTF.

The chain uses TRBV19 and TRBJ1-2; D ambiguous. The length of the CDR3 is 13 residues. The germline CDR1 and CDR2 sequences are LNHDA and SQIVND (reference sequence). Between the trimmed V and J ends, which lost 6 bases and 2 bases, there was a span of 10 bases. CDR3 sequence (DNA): TGTGCCAGTAGGGGGTCTCTGAACTATGGCTACACCTTC. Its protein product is CASRGSLNYGYTF.

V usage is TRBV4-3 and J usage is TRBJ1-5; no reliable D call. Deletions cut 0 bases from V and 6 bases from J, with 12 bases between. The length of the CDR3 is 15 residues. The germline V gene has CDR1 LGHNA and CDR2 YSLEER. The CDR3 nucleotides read TGCGCCAGCAGCCAAGAGCTCCGGGCCGGTCAGCCCCAGCATTTT. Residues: CASSQELRAGQPQHF.

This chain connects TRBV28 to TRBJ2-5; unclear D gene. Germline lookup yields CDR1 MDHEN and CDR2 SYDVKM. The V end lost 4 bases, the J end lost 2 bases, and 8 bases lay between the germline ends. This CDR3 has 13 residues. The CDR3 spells CASSYEPQETQYF. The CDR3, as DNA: TGTGCCAGCAGTTACGAGCCACAAGAGACCCAGTACTTC. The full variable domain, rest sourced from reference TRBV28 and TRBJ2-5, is DVKVTQSSRYLVKRTGEKVFLECVQDMDHENMFWYRQDPGLGLRLIYFSYDVKMKEKGDIPEGYSVSREKKERFSLILESASTNQTSMYLCASSYEPQETQYFGPGTRLLVL.

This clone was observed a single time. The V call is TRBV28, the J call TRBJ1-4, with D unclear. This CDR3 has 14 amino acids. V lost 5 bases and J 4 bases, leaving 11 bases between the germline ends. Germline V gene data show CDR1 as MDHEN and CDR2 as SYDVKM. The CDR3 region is CASSPWALNEKLFF. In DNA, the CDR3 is TGTGCCAGCAGTCCGTGGGCCCTTAATGAAAAACTGTTTTTT.

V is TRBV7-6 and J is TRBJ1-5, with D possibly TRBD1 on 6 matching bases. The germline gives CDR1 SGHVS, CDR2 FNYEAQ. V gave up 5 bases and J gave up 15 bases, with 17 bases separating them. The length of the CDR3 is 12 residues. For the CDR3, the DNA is TGTGCCAGCAGCGGATTACAGGGCGAGTGGCATTTT. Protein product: CASSGLQGEWHF.

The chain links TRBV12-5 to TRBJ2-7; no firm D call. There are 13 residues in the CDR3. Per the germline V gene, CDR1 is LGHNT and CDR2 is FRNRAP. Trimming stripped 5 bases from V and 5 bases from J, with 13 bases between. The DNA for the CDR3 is TGTGCTAGTGGTCCTATCAATGGGGACGAGCAGTACTTC. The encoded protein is CASGPINGDEQYF.

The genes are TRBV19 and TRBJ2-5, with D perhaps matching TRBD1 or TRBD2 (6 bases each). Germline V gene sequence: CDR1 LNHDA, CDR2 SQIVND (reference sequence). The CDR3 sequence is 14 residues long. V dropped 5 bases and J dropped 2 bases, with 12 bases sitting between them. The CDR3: CASSDRRGQETQYF. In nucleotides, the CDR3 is TGTGCCAGTAGTGACAGGAGGGGACAAGAGACCCAGTACTTC.

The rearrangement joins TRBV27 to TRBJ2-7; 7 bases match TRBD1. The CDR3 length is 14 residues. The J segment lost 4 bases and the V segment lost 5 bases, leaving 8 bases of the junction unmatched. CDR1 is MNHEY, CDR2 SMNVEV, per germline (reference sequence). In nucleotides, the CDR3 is TGTGCCAGCAGTCCGACCGGGACAGTATACGAGCAGTACTTC. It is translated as CASSPTGTVYEQYF.

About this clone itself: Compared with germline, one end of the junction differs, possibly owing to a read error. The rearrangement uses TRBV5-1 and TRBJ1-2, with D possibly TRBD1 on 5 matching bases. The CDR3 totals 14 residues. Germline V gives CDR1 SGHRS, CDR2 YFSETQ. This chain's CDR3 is CVSSFSTADYGYTF. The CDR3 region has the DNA TGCGTCAGCAGCTTTTCGACAGCAGACTATGGCTACACCTTC.

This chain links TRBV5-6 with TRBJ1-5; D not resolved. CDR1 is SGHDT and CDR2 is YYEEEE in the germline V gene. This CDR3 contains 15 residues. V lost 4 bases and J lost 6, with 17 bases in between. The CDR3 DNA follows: TGTGCCAGCAGCCCTGGTTGGGGAGGCGGTCAGCCCCAGCATTTT. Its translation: CASSPGWGGGQPQHF.

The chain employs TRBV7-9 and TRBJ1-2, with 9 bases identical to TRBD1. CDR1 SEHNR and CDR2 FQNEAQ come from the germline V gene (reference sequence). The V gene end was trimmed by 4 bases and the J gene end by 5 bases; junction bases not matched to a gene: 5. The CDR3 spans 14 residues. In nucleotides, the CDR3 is TGTGCCAGCAGCTCGGGACAGGGCACATATGGCTACACCTTC. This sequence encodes CASSSGQGTYGYTF.

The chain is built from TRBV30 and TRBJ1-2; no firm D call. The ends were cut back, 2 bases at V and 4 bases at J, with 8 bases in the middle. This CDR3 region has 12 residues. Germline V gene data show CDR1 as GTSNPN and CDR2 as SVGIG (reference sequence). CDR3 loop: CAWSRQSYGYTF. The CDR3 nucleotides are TGTGCCTGGAGTAGACAATCCTATGGCTACACCTTC.